Ten or more counts support the clone carrying this T cell receptor (beta chain). Its antigen remains unknown. Germline V lookup: CDR1 SEHNR, CDR2 FQNEAQ (reference sequence). The CDR3 has 16 residues. Trimming cost V 3 bases and J 0 bases; bases outside gene matches: 6. TCRdb redid the calling of the reads with MiXCR, one entry per CDR3 protein. The data hold approximately 500,000 distinct CDR3 sequences, with about 15% observed a single time. This specimen belongs to a study of T cell repertoires in cytomegalovirus infection. Study outcomes and limitations: There were HLA-C-restricted CMV-specific TCR beta clonotypes dominating the ex vivo response.

The genes are TRBV7-9 and TRBJ2-7; TRBD2 agrees at 9 bases. Sequencing was carried out using CD8+ T cells from PBMCs. The sequence was obtained from a human donor in good health (CMV status not recorded). Some clones in this sample may be carry-over from other donors' samples. The CDR3 DNA reads as TGTGCCAGCAGCTTGGGACTAGCAAACCCCTCCTACGAGCAGTACTTC. Translation gives CASSLGLANPSYEQYF.